The TCR beta chain described here comes from a study of response to subunit inactivated influenza vaccine. A note on this clonotype: Its target is not known.

Study observations and caveats: Authors suggested that a seasonal influenza vaccination recruits few new T cells each time.

Germline CDR1 reads SGHVT; CDR2 reads SQSDAQ. V shed 0 bases and J shed 7 bases, with 13 bases lying between them. The CDR3 length is 14 residues. TCRdb independently ran MiXCR on the RT-PCR reads; one entry per CDR3 protein. The table includes 650,000 to 800,000 distinct CDR3 sequences, approximately 14% detected once. V usage is TRBV7-4 and J usage is TRBJ2-7, with D perhaps matching TRBD1 or TRBD2 (6 bases each). Sample: PBMCs from blood, taken approximately 15 days before vaccination. This sequence was found in a man aged 45-65 years who received an inactivated influenza vaccine. The CDR3 loop reads CASSLAAGGGEQYF. The DNA for the CDR3 is TGTGCCAGCAGCTTAGCCGCAGGAGGGGGAGAGCAGTACTTC.